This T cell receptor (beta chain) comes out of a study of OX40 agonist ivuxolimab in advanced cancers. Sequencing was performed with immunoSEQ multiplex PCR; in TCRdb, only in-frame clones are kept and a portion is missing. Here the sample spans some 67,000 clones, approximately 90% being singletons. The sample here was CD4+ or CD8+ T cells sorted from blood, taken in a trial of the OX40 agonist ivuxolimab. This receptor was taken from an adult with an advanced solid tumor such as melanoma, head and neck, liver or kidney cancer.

CDR3 nucleotide sequence: TGTGCCAGCAGTTACCACGACAGGGGTAGGTCTGAAGCTTTCTTT. It codes for CASSYHDRGRSEAFF. This chain connects TRBV6-5 to TRBJ1-1; 8 nucleotides line up with TRBD1. The germline V gene encodes CDR1 MNHEY and CDR2 SVGAGI. The V and J ends lost 2 bases and 6 bases, in that order; junction bases with no gene match: 8. The length of the CDR3 is 15 residues.